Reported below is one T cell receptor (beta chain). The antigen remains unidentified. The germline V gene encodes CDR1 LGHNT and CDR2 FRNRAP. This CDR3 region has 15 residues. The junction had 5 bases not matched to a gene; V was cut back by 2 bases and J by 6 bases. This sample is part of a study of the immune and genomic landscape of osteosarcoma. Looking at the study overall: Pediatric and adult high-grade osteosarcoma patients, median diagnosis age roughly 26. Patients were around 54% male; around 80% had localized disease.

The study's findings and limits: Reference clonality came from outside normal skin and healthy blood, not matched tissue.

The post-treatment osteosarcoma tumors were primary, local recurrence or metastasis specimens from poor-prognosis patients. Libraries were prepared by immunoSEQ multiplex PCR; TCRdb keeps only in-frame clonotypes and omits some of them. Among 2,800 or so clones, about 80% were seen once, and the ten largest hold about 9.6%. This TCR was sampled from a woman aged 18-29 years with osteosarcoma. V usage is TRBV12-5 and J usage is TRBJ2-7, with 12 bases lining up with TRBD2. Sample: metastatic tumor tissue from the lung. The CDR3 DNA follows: TGTGCTAGTGGTTTGACTAGCGGGGGGCTTCTCGAGCAGTACTTC. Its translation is CASGLTSGGLLEQYF.